Shown below are 24 T cell receptor beta chains from a single sample sequenced in a study of blood T cell repertoires in COVID-19. Here immunoSEQ multiplex PCR was the method, and the copy in TCRdb shows in-frame clones only, minus some. The sample carries nearly 110,000 clones, roughly four fifths recorded once. Sequencing input: peripheral blood. The receptors here all came from an older woman with acute or convalescent COVID-19.

The J gene is TRBJ2-7, the V gene TRBV4-2, with 9 nucleotides matching TRBD2. The CDR3 runs 17 residues. V lost 0 bases to trimming and J lost 0 bases; unmatched junction nucleotides: 6. Germline CDR1 and CDR2: LGHNA and YNFKEQ. CDR3 in amino acids: CASSQDTAGGPSYEQYF. The DNA for the CDR3 is TGTGCCAGCAGCCAAGACACAGCGGGGGGCCCCTCCTACGAGCAGTACTTC.

The CDR3 spells CAWSPDFYGYTF. CDR3 bases: TGTGCCTGGAGCCCAGACTTCTATGGCTACACCTTC. The gene calls are TRBV30 and TRBJ1-2; D uncertain. The V gene's germline CDR1 is GTSNPN and CDR2 SVGIG (reference sequence). V gave up 3 bases and J gave up 4 bases, with 9 bases separating them. The CDR3 runs 12 residues.

The chain is built from TRBV3-1 (or the pseudogene TRBV3-2) and TRBJ2-1, with D unresolved. Trimming cost V 1 base and J 4 bases, with 8 bases left between them. This CDR3 comprises 14 residues. Germline V gene data show CDR1 as LGHDT and CDR2 as YNNKEL (reference sequence). The CDR3 protein is CASSQGLEYNEQFF. CDR3 nucleotides: TGTGCCAGCAGCCAAGGACTGGAGTACAATGAGCAGTTCTTC.

The gene calls are TRBV7-3 and TRBJ1-4; TRBD1 matches 7 bases. Germline V CDR1 and CDR2: SGHTA, FQGTGA. This CDR3 has 13 residues. V trimming: 5 bases; J trimming: 8 bases; junction bases outside the gene matches: 5. Here the CDR3 reads CASSDWTGEKLFF. The CDR3 DNA sequence: TGTGCCAGCAGCGATTGGACAGGCGAAAAACTGTTTTTT.

This rearrangement joins TRBV5-6 to TRBJ1-2; 7 bases agree with TRBD1. The ends lost 2 bases at V and 4 bases at J; junction bases unmatched: 5. Germline CDR1 and CDR2: SGHDT and YYEEEE. This CDR3 comprises 14 residues. This chain's CDR3 is CASSFQGGGYGYTF. As DNA, the CDR3 is TGTGCCAGCAGCTTTCAAGGGGGCGGCTATGGCTACACCTTC. The whole variable domain, remainder taken from reference TRBV5-6 and TRBJ1-2, is DAGVTQSPTHLIKTRGQQVTLRCSPKSGHDTVSWYQQALGQGPQFIFQYYEEEERQRGNFPDRFSGHQFPNYSSELNVNALLLGDSALYLCASSFQGGGYGYTFGSGTRLTVV.

The genes are TRBV3-1 (or the pseudogene TRBV3-2) and TRBJ1-1; D uncertain. Germline-derived CDR1 and CDR2 are LGHDT and YNNKEL (reference sequence). V lost 1 base to trimming and J lost 5 bases, with 8 bases between them. CDR3 size: 13 residues. Written as DNA, the CDR3 is TGTGCCAGCAGCCAAGGAGCGGTAACTGAAGCTTTCTTT. This encodes CASSQGAVTEAFF.

This chain connects TRBV3-1 (or the pseudogene TRBV3-2) to TRBJ2-2; the match to TRBD1 covers 8 bases. The CDR3 spans 17 residues. Unmatched junction bases numbered 12, after V lost 0 bases and J lost 9 bases. The germline V gene encodes CDR1 LGHDT and CDR2 YNNKEL (reference sequence). This CDR3 reads CASSQEGLRTGRRELFF. CDR3 coding DNA: TGTGCCAGCAGCCAAGAGGGATTAAGGACAGGGCGTCGGGAGCTGTTTTTT.

The chain uses TRBV12-3 or TRBV12-4 and TRBJ2-7, with D possibly matching TRBD2 (6 bases). There are 12 residues in the CDR3. The germline V and J ends were trimmed by 9 bases and 3 bases, with 12 bases remaining between them. CDR3 DNA sequence: TGTGCCAGTGGAGGGGATAACTACGAGCAGTACTTC. It translates to CASGGDNYEQYF.

The chain has TRBV9 and TRBJ1-1, with D perhaps matching TRBD1 (6 bases). V was shortened by 4 bases and J by 0 bases, with 13 bases between the two germline ends. CDR3 length: 15 residues. The germline V gene has CDR1 SGDLS and CDR2 YYNGEE. In nucleotides, the CDR3 is TGTGCCAGCAGCCCGCGGGGGACACTGAACACTGAAGCTTTCTTT. Translating gives CASSPRGTLNTEAFF.

This rearrangement joins TRBV29-1 to TRBJ2-1; D possibly corresponds to TRBD1 (6 bases). CDR1 is SQVTM and CDR2 is ANQGSEA in the germline V gene. The CDR3 is 17 residues long. Trimming took 2 bases from V and 5 from J, leaving 22 bases between them. The CDR3 bases are TGCAGCGTTGAAAGTAGCTGGGGGCAGGGAGTTGACAATGAGCAGTTCTTC. Amino acid sequence: CSVESSWGQGVDNEQFF.

This chain connects TRBV28 to TRBJ1-2; D ambiguous. This CDR3 is 16 amino acids long. Germline-derived CDR1 and CDR2 are MDHEN and SYDVKM. With 5 bases removed from V and 0 bases from J, the gap between germline ends came to 16 bases. The DNA of the CDR3 is TGTGCCAGCAGTCTCCCTGCCAGTAGCGCTAACTATGGCTACACCTTC. Translating gives CASSLPASSANYGYTF.

The rearrangement joins TRBV9 to TRBJ1-5, with 7 bases fitting TRBD1. CDR3 length: 14 amino acids. V shed 4 bases and J 6 bases; nucleotides not matched to a gene: 7. Germline CDR1 SGDLS, CDR2 YYNGEE. Written as DNA, the CDR3 is TGTGCCAGCAGCCTTACAGGGGTATCTCAGCCCCAGCATTTT. Its protein is CASSLTGVSQPQHF.

The chain is built from TRBV14 and TRBJ2-5; TRBD2 is a possible D gene (5 bases). V lost 4 bases and J lost 5, with 17 bases in between. Germline CDR1 and CDR2: SGHDN and FVKESK. The CDR3 has 15 amino acids. The CDR3: CASSPTRAGGETQYF. In DNA, the CDR3 is TGTGCCAGCAGCCCTACTAGAGCCGGCGGGGAGACCCAGTACTTC.

The chain couples TRBV7-2 to TRBJ2-7, with 8 bases lining up with TRBD2. CDR1 is SGHTA, CDR2 FQGNSA, per germline. This CDR3 is built from 14 residues. Trimming took 2 bases from V and 6 from J; bases not matched to a gene: 6. CDR3 bases: TGTGCCAGCAGCTTATTTCGGGGGGGAGGCGAGCAGTACTTC. This sequence encodes CASSLFRGGGEQYF.

V usage is TRBV5-1 and J usage is TRBJ2-2; TRBD2 matches 7 bases. Germline CDR1 SGHRS, CDR2 YFSETQ. J gave up 1 base and V 1 base, and 4 bases lay outside the gene matches. This CDR3 region has 16 residues. The chain's CDR3 is CASSLSASGNTGELFF. The CDR3 bases are TGCGCCAGCAGCTTGTCAGCTAGCGGGAACACCGGGGAGCTGTTTTTT.

The rearrangement joins TRBV5-8 to TRBJ2-1, with 8 nucleotides matching TRBD2. Losses at the gene ends were 0 bases for V and 8 bases for J; bases not matched to a gene: 13. CDR1 SGHTS and CDR2 YDEGEE come from the germline V gene. The CDR3 has 17 residues. The CDR3 sequence: CASSLVGGAEKRDEQFF. The CDR3, as DNA: TGTGCCAGCAGCTTGGTCGGGGGGGCCGAGAAGCGGGATGAGCAGTTCTTC.

V is TRBV7-2 and J is TRBJ2-7; 11 positions match TRBD2. This CDR3 contains 16 residues. The V gene's germline CDR1 is SGHTA and CDR2 FQGNSA. The J segment lost 2 bases and the V segment lost 2 bases, leaving 5 bases of the junction unmatched. The CDR3 sequence: CASSLTLAGGTYEQYF. The DNA of the CDR3 is TGTGCCAGCAGCTTAACCCTAGCGGGGGGAACCTACGAGCAGTACTTC.

The chain couples TRBV19 to TRBJ1-4; TRBD1 aligns across 9 bases. CDR1 is LNHDA, CDR2 SQIVND, per germline (reference sequence). J gave up 7 bases and V 5 bases, and 8 bases lay outside the gene matches. There are 15 residues in the CDR3. DNA of the CDR3: TGTGCCAGTAGTGTACCCGGGACAGGGAGTGAAAAACTGTTTTTT. It translates to CASSVPGTGSEKLFF. The full variable domain, with the rest looked up from reference TRBV19 and TRBJ1-4, is DGGITQSPKYLFRKEGQNVTLSCEQNLNHDAMYWYRQDPGQGLRLIYYSQIVNDFQKGDIAEGYSVSREKKESFPLTVTSAQKNPTAFYLCASSVPGTGSEKLFFGSGTQLSVL.

This rearrangement joins TRBV27 to TRBJ1-6, with D possibly being TRBD1 (6 bases). Germline V gene lookup returns CDR1 MNHEY and CDR2 SMNVEV (reference sequence). V shed 2 bases and J shed 6 bases, with 17 bases lying between them. The CDR3 is 17 residues long. The CDR3: CASSLVRMTRGNSPLHF. In DNA, the CDR3 is TGTGCCAGCAGTTTAGTAAGAATGACCAGGGGTAATTCACCCCTCCACTTT.

This chain joins TRBV7-8 and TRBJ1-6; no reliable D call. Trimming shortened V by 6 bases and J by 6 bases, and 12 bases separated the two germline ends. This CDR3 region has 14 residues. Germline CDR1 and CDR2: SGHVS and FQNEAQ. CDR3 bases: TGTGCCAGCAGTCCAATTACAAGTAATTCACCCCTCCACTTT. Translating it yields CASSPITSNSPLHF. The variable domain in full, with the rest retrieved from reference TRBV7-8 and TRBJ1-6, is GAGVSQSPRYKVAKRGQDVALRCDPISGHVSLFWYQQALGQGPEFLTYFQNEAQLDKSGLPSDRFFAERPEGSVSTLKIQRTQQEDSAVYLCASSPITSNSPLHFGNGTRLTVT.

The chain combines TRBV3-1 (or the pseudogene TRBV3-2) with TRBJ1-2; TRBD1 matches at 9 bases. Losses at the gene ends were 0 bases for V and 7 bases for J; bases not matched to a gene: 6. The germline gives CDR1 LGHDT, CDR2 YNNKEL (reference sequence). The CDR3 consists of 15 residues. The CDR3 spells CASSQDPTGGSGYTF. CDR3 coding DNA: TGTGCCAGCAGCCAAGATCCTACAGGGGGCTCTGGCTACACCTTC.

The J gene is TRBJ2-1, the V gene TRBV18, with 7 bases aligning to TRBD1. Germline values: CDR1 KGHSH, CDR2 LQKENI. Trimming took 6 bases from V and 12 from J; bases not matched to a gene: 17. The CDR3 is 15 residues long. The CDR3 region has the DNA TGTGCCAGCTCGAGTACACAGGGGACCCCGGGGTTGCAGTTCTTC. Translated: CASSSTQGTPGLQFF.

This clone has a single count. The rearrangement uses TRBV9 and TRBJ2-2, with D possibly matching TRBD1 (6 bases). This CDR3 is built from 16 residues. Per the germline V gene, CDR1 is SGDLS and CDR2 is YYNGEE. V lost 4 bases and J lost 4, with 17 bases in between. The CDR3 protein is CASSFPQGSGTGELFF. The DNA for the CDR3 is TGTGCCAGCAGCTTCCCCCAGGGGTCGGGCACCGGGGAGCTGTTTTTT.

The chain uses TRBV2 and TRBJ2-7, with a possible D match to TRBD1 (6 bases). The CDR3 is made up of 13 amino acids. CDR1 and CDR2 from the germline V gene are SNHLY and FYNNEI. Trimming pared 6 bases from V and 2 bases from J, leaving 11 bases between. Here the CDR3 reads CASRATGTYEQYF. The CDR3 region has the DNA TGTGCCAGCAGAGCCACAGGGACCTACGAGCAGTACTTC. Complete variable domain (other parts from reference TRBV2 and TRBJ2-7): EPEVTQTPSHQVTQMGQEVILRCVPISNHLYFYWYRQILGQKVEFLVSFYNNEISEKSEIFDDQFSVERPDGSNFTLKIRSTKLEDSAMYFCASRATGTYEQYFGPGTRLTVT.